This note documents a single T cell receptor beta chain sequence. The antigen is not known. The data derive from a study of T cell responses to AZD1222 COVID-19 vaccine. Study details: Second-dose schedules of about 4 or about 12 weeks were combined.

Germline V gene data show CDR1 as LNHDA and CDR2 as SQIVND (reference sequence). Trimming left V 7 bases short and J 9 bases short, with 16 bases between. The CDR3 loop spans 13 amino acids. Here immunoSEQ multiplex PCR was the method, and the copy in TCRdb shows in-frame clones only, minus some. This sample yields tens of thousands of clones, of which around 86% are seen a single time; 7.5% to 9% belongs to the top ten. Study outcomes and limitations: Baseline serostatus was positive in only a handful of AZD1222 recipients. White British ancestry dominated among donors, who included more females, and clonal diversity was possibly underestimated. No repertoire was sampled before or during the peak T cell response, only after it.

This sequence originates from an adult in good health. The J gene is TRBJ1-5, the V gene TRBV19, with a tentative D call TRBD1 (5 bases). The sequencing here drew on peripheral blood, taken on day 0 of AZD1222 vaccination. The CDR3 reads CASTGAGWGPQHF. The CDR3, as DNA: TGTGCCAGTACTGGGGCAGGTTGGGGGCCCCAGCATTTT.